Listed below are T cell receptor beta chains from one sample, sequenced in a study of PD-L1 blockade in urothelial cancer. Sequenced by immunoSEQ multiplex PCR; TCRdb stores in-frame clones only, minus some. This table holds about 51,000 clones, 70% to 90% found once. Source: PBMCs, taken around atezolizumab (anti-PD-L1) treatment. Receptor source: a man aged 55 to 70 with urothelial cancer. Each CDR3 is given with its conserved first and last residue. Fields, in order: V gene, D gene, J gene, clone size, CDR3 protein, CDR3 DNA. D genes are given only for firm matches. For some rows the clone size is stated as once, few or many, or as a class when expanded; others skip it.

>TRBV11-3|TRBD2|TRBJ2-1|-
CASSGGGVADSYNEQFF
TGTGCCAGCAGCGGGGGGGGTGTGGCAGACTCCTACAATGAGCAGTTCTTC
>TRBV5-4|-|TRBJ1-1|-
CASSFPGRNTEAFF
TGTGCCAGCAGCTTTCCAGGCCGGAACACTGAAGCTTTCTTT
>TRBV9|-|TRBJ1-4|-
CASSPKLATNEKLFF
TGTGCCAGCAGCCCGAAGCTCGCAACTAATGAAAAACTGTTTTTT
>TRBV19|TRBD1|TRBJ2-7|-
CASSAGQASYEQYF
TGTGCCAGTAGTGCCGGACAGGCTTCCTACGAGCAGTACTTC
>TRBV30|-|TRBJ2-1|-
CAWSGSSHRFF
TGTGCCTGGAGTGGGTCCTCCCACAGGTTCTTC
>TRBV5-1|TRBD1|TRBJ2-1|-
CASSNTGQGRNEQFF
TGCGCCAGCAGCAACACGGGACAGGGACGCAATGAGCAGTTCTTC
>TRBV5-1|-|TRBJ1-5|-
CASSPGGGNQPQHF
TGCGCCAGCAGCCCGGGGGGGGGCAATCAGCCCCAGCATTTT
>TRBV7-3|TRBD1|TRBJ2-1|-
CASSPGQGSLNEQFF
TGTGCCAGCAGCCCGGGACAGGGGAGCCTCAATGAGCAGTTCTTC
>TRBV28|-|TRBJ2-7|-
CASSSYQTNRGPYEQYF
TGTGCCAGCAGTTCCTACCAGACTAACCGGGGTCCCTACGAGCAGTACTTC
>TRBV9|-|TRBJ1-1|once
CASSVAGVNTEAFF
TGTGCCAGCAGCGTAGCAGGGGTGAACACTGAAGCTTTCTTT
>TRBV6-1|TRBD2|TRBJ2-1|-
CASSGGGAGEEQFF
TGTGCCAGCAGTGGGGGGGGAGCGGGGGAAGAGCAGTTCTTC
>TRBV27|-|TRBJ2-3|-
CASIPYPSLGTQYF
TGTGCCAGCATCCCGTATCCTAGCTTGGGTACGCAGTATTTT
>TRBV19|TRBD2|TRBJ2-7|-
CASSPPSGRNYEQYF
TGTGCCAGTAGTCCTCCTAGCGGGAGAAATTACGAGCAGTACTTC
>TRBV5-1|-|TRBJ2-7|-
CASSSSSYEQYF
TGCGCCAGCAGCTCGTCGTCCTACGAGCAGTACTTC
>TRBV5-1|-|TRBJ1-1|-
CASSLAPDKNTEAFF
TGCGCCAGCAGCTTGGCGCCAGATAAGAACACTGAAGCTTTCTTT
>TRBV6-5|TRBD1|TRBJ1-2|-
CASSLQGAVNYGYTF
TGTGCCAGCAGTTTACAGGGGGCAGTGAACTATGGCTACACCTTC
>TRBV6-5|-|TRBJ2-7|-
CASSYSGSSYEQYF
TGTGCCAGCAGTTACTCTGGGAGCTCCTACGAGCAGTACTTC
>TRBV19|TRBD1|TRBJ2-5|-
CASSRGQAQETQYF
TGTGCCAGTAGTAGAGGACAGGCACAAGAGACCCAGTACTTC
>TRBV19|TRBD1|TRBJ1-5|once
CASSGGTGGNQPQHF
TGTGCCAGTAGTGGGGGGACAGGGGGAAATCAGCCCCAGCATTTT
>TRBV6-1|-|TRBJ1-3|once
CTSSEASYSGNTIYF
TGTACCAGCAGTGAAGCCTCGTACTCTGGAAACACCATATATTTT
>TRBV18|-|TRBJ1-3|-
CASSPSDLSSGNTIYF
TGTGCCAGCTCACCTTCGGACTTGAGCTCTGGAAACACCATATATTTT
>TRBV5-1|-|TRBJ2-3|-
CASSRDGRSTDTQYF
TGCGCCAGCAGCCGGGATGGGAGAAGCACAGATACGCAGTATTTT
>TRBV15|-|TRBJ1-1|-
CATSSRSTEAFF
TGTGCCACCAGCAGCCGTAGCACTGAAGCTTTCTTT
>TRBV19|-|TRBJ2-4|-
CASSIGVEYIQYF
TGTGCCAGTAGTATTGGAGTGGAATACATTCAGTACTTC
>TRBV7-3|TRBD1|TRBJ1-1|once
CASSARQGLNTEAFF
TGTGCCAGCAGCGCCCGACAGGGCTTGAACACTGAAGCTTTCTTT
>TRBV6-5|-|TRBJ1-1|-
CASSYSSGYKNTEAFF
TGTGCCAGCAGTTACTCTTCGGGTTACAAGAACACTGAAGCTTTCTTT
>TRBV7-8|TRBD2|TRBJ2-1|-
CASSSGTSGSNYEQFF
TGTGCCAGCAGCTCCGGGACTAGCGGGAGTAACTATGAGCAGTTCTTC
>TRBV6-5|TRBD2|TRBJ2-1|-
CASTKGLAGDEQFF
TGTGCCAGCACCAAAGGACTAGCGGGGGATGAGCAGTTCTTC
>TRBV7-3|TRBD2|TRBJ2-7|-
CASSPGGLAGNEQYF
TGTGCCAGCAGTCCCGGCGGACTAGCGGGGAACGAGCAGTACTTC
>TRBV11-3|-|TRBJ2-1|-
CASSSTGTYYDEQFF
TGTGCCAGCAGCTCCACCGGGACATATTATGATGAGCAGTTCTTC
>TRBV5-1|-|TRBJ2-6|-
CASSLPPLSGANVLTF
TGCGCCAGCAGCTTGCCCCCCCTCTCTGGGGCCAACGTCCTGACTTTC
>TRBV5-6|-|TRBJ1-2|once
CASSLVGKTF
TGTGCCAGCAGCTTGGTCGGGAAAACCTTC
>TRBV7-8|-|TRBJ2-7|-
CASSFDSSYEQYF
TGTGCCAGCAGCTTCGACAGCTCCTACGAGCAGTACTTC
>TRBV18|TRBD2|TRBJ2-5|few
CASSPTAGGQETQYF
TGTGCCAGCTCACCCACAGCGGGAGGGCAAGAGACCCAGTACTTC
>TRBV29-1|TRBD1|TRBJ2-1|-
CSAGTGGEGQFF
TGCAGCGCCGGGACAGGGGGCGAGGGGCAGTTCTTC
>TRBV7-3|TRBD2|TRBJ2-7|-
CASSLGPSGGSTYEQYF
TGTGCCAGCAGCTTAGGGCCTAGCGGGGGGTCCACCTACGAGCAGTACTTC
>TRBV18|-|TRBJ1-2|-
CASSPPPGGGYTF
TGTGCCAGCTCACCACCCCCAGGTGGGGGCTACACCTTC
>TRBV7-2|TRBD1|TRBJ1-6|-
CASSTDRGGGNSPLHF
TGTGCCAGCAGCACTGACAGGGGCGGCGGGAATTCACCCCTCCACTTT
>TRBV7-7|TRBD2|TRBJ2-1|-
CASSLLAEGGSEQFF
TGTGCCAGCAGCTTACTAGCGGAGGGAGGCAGTGAGCAGTTCTTC
>TRBV27|TRBD2|TRBJ2-4|-
CASSLVAGVPAKNIQYF
TGTGCCAGCAGTTTAGTAGCGGGGGTCCCAGCCAAAAACATTCAGTACTTC
>TRBV10-3|-|TRBJ2-5|-
CAISESPGRSETQYF
TGTGCCATCAGTGAGTCCCCAGGGCGGTCAGAGACCCAGTACTTC
>TRBV18|TRBD1|TRBJ1-1|-
CASSPQTGQSSTEAFF
TGTGCCAGCTCACCCCAAACGGGACAGAGCTCGACTGAAGCTTTCTTT
>TRBV28|-|TRBJ1-2|-
CASSPEGGRGNGYTF
TGTGCCAGCAGCCCTGAGGGTGGCAGAGGGAACGGCTACACCTTC
>TRBV5-6|-|TRBJ2-7|-
CASSLRMGRHYEQYF
TGTGCCAGCAGCTTGCGCATGGGTCGACACTACGAGCAGTACTTC
>TRBV28|TRBD2|TRBJ2-2|-
CASSHFSGRAGELFF
TGTGCCAGCAGCCACTTTAGCGGGAGGGCTGGGGAGCTGTTTTTT
>TRBV2|-|TRBJ1-2|once
CASHYEINDYGYTF
TGTGCCAGCCACTATGAAATAAACGACTATGGCTACACCTTC